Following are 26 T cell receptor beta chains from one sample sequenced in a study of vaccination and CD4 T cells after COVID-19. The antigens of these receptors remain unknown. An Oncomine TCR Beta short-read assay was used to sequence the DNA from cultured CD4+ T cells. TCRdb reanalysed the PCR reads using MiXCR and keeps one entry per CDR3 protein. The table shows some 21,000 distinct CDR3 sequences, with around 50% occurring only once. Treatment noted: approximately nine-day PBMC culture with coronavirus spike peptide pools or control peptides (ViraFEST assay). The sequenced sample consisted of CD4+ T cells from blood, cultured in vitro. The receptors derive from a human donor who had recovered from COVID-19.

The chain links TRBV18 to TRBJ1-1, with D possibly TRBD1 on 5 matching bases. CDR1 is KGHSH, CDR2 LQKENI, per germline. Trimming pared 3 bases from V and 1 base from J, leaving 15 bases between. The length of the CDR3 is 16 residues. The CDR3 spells CASSPRAPGQNTEAFF. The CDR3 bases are TGTGCCAGCTCACCCCGGGCCCCAGGGCAGAACACTGAAGCTTTCTTT.

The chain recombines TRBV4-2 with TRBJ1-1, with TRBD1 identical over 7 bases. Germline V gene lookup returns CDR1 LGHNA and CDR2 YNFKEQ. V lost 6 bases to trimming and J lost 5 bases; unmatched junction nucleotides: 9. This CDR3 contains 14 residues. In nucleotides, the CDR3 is TGTGCCAGCAGTCGACAGGGTCAGCGAACTGAAGCTTTCTTT. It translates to CASSRQGQRTEAFF.

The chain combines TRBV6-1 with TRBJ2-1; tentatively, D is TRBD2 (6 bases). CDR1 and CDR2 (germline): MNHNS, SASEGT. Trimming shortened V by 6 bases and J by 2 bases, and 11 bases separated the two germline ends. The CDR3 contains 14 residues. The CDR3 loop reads CASRTGDAYNEQFF. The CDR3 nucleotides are TGTGCCAGCAGGACGGGGGACGCCTACAATGAGCAGTTCTTC.

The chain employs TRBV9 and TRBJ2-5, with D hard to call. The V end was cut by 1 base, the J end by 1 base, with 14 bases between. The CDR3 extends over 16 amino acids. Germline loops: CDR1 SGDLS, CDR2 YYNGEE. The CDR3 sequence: CASSVSPRRSQETQYF. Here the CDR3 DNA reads TGTGCCAGCAGCGTAAGCCCCCGACGTAGCCAAGAGACCCAGTACTTC.

The CDR3 DNA reads TGTGCCAGCAGTGACAGAACGCTAGATCAGCCCCAGCATTTT. Translated, it gives CASSDRTLDQPQHF. The V and J genes are TRBV2 and TRBJ1-5; D gene ambiguous. The CDR3 spans 14 residues. CDR1 and CDR2 (germline): SNHLY, FYNNEI. V lost 3 bases and J 5 bases, leaving 11 bases between the germline ends.

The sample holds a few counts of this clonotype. The CDR3 spells CSVRGGTGELFF. The DNA of the CDR3 is TGCAGCGTTCGCGGTGGAACCGGGGAGCTGTTTTTT. The V gene is TRBV29-1, the J gene TRBJ2-2; no firm D call. V dropped 5 bases and J dropped 5 bases, with 9 bases sitting between them. CDR3 size: 12 residues. Germline V gene sequence: CDR1 SQVTM, CDR2 ANQGSEA.

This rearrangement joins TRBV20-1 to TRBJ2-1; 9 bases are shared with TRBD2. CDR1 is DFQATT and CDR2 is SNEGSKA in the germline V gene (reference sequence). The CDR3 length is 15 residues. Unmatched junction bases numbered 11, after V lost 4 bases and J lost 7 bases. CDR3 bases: TGCAGTGCTAACACGGCGGGAGGGCCGGGGAATGAGCAGTTCTTC. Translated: CSANTAGGPGNEQFF.

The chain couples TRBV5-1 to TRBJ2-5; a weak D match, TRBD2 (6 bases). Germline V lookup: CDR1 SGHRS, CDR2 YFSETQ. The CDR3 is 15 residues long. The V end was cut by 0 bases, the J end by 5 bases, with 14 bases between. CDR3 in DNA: TGCGCCAGCAGCTTGGCGGACCGGGGGAGGGAGACCCAGTACTTC. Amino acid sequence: CASSLADRGRETQYF.

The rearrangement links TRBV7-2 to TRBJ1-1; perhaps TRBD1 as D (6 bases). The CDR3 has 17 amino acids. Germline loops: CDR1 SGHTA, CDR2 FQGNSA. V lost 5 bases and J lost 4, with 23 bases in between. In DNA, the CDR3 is TGTGCCAGCAGCCCCCGCGGGGGGGGCTTTTCTGGCACTGAAGCTTTCTTT. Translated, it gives CASSPRGGGFSGTEAFF.

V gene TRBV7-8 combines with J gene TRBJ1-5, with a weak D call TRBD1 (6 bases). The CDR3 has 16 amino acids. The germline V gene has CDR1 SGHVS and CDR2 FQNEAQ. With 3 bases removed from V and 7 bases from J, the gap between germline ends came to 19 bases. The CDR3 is CASSFPGTQGEQPQHF. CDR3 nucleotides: TGTGCCAGCAGCTTTCCCGGGACACAGGGAGAGCAGCCCCAGCATTTT.

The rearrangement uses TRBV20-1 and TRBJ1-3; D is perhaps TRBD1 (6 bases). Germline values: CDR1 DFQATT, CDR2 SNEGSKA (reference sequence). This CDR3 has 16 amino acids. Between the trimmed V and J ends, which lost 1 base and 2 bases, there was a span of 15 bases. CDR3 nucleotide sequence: TGCAGTGCTAGAGCTTCAGGGGCAGTAGCTGGAAACACCATATATTTT. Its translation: CSARASGAVAGNTIYF.

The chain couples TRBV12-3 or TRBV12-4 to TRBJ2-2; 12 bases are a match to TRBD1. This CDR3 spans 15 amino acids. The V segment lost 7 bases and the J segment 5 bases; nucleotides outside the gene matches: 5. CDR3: CASTPGQGATGELFF. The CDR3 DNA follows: TGTGCCAGCACCCCGGGACAGGGGGCTACCGGGGAGCTGTTTTTT.

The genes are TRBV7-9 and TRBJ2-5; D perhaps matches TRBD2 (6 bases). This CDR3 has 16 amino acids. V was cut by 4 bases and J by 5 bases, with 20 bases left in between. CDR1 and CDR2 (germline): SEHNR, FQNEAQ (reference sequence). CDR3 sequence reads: CASSWEAGLLGETQYF. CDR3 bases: TGTGCCAGCAGCTGGGAGGCGGGACTTCTCGGGGAGACCCAGTACTTC.

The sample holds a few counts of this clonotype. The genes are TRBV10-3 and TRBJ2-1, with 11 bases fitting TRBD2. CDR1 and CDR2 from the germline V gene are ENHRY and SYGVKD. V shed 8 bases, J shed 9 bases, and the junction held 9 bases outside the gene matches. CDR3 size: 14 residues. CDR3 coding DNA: TGTGCCATCGGGAGACTAGCGGGAAGGGGTGAGCAGTTCTTC. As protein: CAIGRLAGRGEQFF.

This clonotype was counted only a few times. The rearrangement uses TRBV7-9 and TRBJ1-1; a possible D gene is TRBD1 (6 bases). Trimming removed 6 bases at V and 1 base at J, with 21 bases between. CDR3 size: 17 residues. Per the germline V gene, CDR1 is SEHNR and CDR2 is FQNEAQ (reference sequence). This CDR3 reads CASRPLYREFWNTEAFF. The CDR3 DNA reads TGTGCCAGCAGACCTCTTTACAGGGAGTTTTGGAACACTGAAGCTTTCTTT.

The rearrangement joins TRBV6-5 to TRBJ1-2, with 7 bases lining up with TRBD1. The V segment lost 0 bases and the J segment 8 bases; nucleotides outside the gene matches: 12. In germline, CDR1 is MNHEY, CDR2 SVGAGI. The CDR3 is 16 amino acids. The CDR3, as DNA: TGTGCCAGCAGTTACTCGGATCAGTGGACAGGCGGGGGCTACACCTTC. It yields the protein CASSYSDQWTGGGYTF.

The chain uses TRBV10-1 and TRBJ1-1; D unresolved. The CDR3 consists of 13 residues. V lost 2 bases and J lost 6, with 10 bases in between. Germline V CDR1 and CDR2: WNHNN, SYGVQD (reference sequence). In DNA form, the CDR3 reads TGCGCCAGCAGTGAGACTTTGGACCCTGAAGCTTTCTTT. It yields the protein CASSETLDPEAFF.

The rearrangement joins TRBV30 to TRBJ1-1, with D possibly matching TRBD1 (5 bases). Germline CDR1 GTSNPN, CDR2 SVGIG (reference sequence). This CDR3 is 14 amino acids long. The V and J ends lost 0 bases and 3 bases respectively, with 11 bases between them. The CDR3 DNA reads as TGTGCCTGGAGTGTACGGATCAGGGACACTGAAGCTTTCTTT. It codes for CAWSVRIRDTEAFF.

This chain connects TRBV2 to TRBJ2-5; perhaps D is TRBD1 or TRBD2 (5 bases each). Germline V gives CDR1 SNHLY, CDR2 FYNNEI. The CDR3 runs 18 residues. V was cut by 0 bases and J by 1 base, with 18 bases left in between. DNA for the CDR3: TGTGCCAGCAGTGAAGCGCTTTGGGGCAGGAGGTCCCAAGAGACCCAGTACTTC. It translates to CASSEALWGRRSQETQYF.

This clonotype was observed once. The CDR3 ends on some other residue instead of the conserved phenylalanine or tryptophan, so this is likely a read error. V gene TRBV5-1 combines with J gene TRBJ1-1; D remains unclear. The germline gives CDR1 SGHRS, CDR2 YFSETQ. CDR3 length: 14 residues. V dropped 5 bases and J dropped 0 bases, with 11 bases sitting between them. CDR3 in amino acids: CASRDGKMNTEAFS. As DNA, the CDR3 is TGCGCCAGCAGAGACGGAAAAATGAACACTGAAGCTTTCTCT.

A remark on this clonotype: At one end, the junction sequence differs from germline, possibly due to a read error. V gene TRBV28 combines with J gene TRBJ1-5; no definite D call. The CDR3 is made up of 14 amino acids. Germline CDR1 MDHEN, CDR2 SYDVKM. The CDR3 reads CASSLRASYQPQHF. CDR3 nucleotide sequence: TGTGCCAGCAGTTTACGGGCTAGCTATCAGCCCCAGCATTTT.

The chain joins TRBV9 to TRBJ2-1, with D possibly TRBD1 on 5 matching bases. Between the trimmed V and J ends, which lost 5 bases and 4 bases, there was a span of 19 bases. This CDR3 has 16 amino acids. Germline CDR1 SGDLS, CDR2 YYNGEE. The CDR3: CASSGRAPTGYNEQFF. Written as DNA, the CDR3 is TGTGCCAGCAGTGGCAGGGCCCCTACTGGGTACAATGAGCAGTTCTTC.

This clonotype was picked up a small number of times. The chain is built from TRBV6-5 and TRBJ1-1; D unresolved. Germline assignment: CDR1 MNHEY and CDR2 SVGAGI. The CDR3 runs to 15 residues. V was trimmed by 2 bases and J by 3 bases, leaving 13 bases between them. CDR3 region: CASSYPREGHTEAFF. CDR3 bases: TGTGCCAGCAGTTACCCCCGTGAGGGCCACACTGAAGCTTTCTTT.

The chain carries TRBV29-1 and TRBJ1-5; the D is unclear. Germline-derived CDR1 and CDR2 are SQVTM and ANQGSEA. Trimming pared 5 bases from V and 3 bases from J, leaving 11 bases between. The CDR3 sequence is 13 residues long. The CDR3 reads CSVQTAPNQPQHF. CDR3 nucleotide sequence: TGCAGCGTTCAGACCGCTCCCAATCAGCCCCAGCATTTT. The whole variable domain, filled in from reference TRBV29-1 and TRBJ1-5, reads SAVISQKPSRDICQRGTSLTIQCQVDSQVTMMFWYRQQPGQSLTLIATANQGSEATYESGFVIDKFPISRPNLTFSTLTVSNMSPEDSSIYLCSVQTAPNQPQHFGDGTRLSIL.

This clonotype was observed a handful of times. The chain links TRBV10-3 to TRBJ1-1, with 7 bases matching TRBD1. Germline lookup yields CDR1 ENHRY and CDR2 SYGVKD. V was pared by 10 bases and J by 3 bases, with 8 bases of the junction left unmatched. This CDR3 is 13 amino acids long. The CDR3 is CASKQGWDTEAFF. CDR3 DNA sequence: TGTGCCAGCAAACAGGGGTGGGACACTGAAGCTTTCTTT.

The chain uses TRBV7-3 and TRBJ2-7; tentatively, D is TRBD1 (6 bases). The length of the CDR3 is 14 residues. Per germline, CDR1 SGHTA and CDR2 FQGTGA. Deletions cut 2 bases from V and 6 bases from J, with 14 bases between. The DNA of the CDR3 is TGTGCCAGCAGCTTAGGTGGGGGCCAGGCCGAGCAGTACTTC. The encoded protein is CASSLGGGQAEQYF. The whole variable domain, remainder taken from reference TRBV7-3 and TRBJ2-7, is GAGVSQTPSNKVTEKGKYVELRCDPISGHTALYWYRQSLGQGPEFLIYFQGTGAADDSGLPNDRFFAVRPEGSVSTLKIQRTERGDSAVYLCASSLGGGQAEQYFGPGTRLTVT.